This T cell receptor beta chain was retrieved from a study of T cell repertoires in cytomegalovirus infection. Study-wide background: Carrying CMV and the relevant HLA type showed in public TCR beta signatures.

Comments on this clonotype: The antigen remains undetermined.

The CDR3 loop spans 14 amino acids. Germline V lookup: CDR1 LNHDA, CDR2 SQIVND (reference sequence). Trimming pared 3 bases from V and 4 bases from J, leaving 9 bases between. MiXCR was run by TCRdb on the reads, yielding one entry per CDR3 protein. The sample records some 220,000 distinct CDR3 sequences, around 40% being singletons. The V call is TRBV19, the J call TRBJ1-4, with D uncertain. The clonotype was recovered from a human donor in good health (CMV status not recorded). Some clones in this sample may be carry-over from other donors' samples. Sample: CD8+ T cells from cultured PBMCs, taken from culture after CMV antigen stimulation. The CDR3 DNA reads TGTGCCAGTAGTATCCTGACGGGTAATGAAAAACTGTTTTTT. This translates into CASSILTGNEKLFF.